One TCR beta chain is described in this entry. As yet, its antigen is unknown. Sequencing of TCR beta, carried out with a high-throughput approach, was applied to CD8+ and CD4+ T cells from the blood. With random hexamers, roughly 0.45 to 1 ug RNA was reverse transcribed. TCRdb passed the immunoSEQ multiplex PCR reads through MiXCR, listing each CDR3 protein once. The sample shows 130,000 to 150,000 distinct CDR3 sequences, nearly 97% of them seen only once. These data belong to a study of CD8 T cells in Susac syndrome. Study-level results: The CD4+ T cell repertoire of patients with Susac syndrome showed no detectable clonal expansion.

Material: CD4+ T cells from PBMCs. The sequence came from a human donor with Susac syndrome.

The CDR3 DNA reads TGTGCCACCAGCAGAGATTCAGAGACCCAGTACTTC. Translated: CATSRDSETQYF. V and J are TRBV15 and TRBJ2-5; D unresolved. Trimming took 0 bases from V and 4 from J, leaving 3 bases between them. Germline-derived CDR1 and CDR2 are LNHNV and YYDKDF (reference sequence). CDR3 length: 12 amino acids.